The present T cell receptor beta chain was sequenced within a study of blood T cells in healthy people across ages. Germline loops: CDR1 MNHEY, CDR2 SVGEGT. The CDR3 runs to 15 residues. J gave up 9 bases and V 4 bases, and 14 bases lay outside the gene matches. Study findings and constraints: Measured against age, TCR beta diversity per million T cells decreased in a roughly linear manner. Expanded clonotype shifts may have been confounded, as the donors had an unknown CMV status.

Next came a second PCR, run for about 7 to 12 cycles, which used a sample-barcoded 5' primer along with a J-beta primer mix. Each CDR3 protein is one row after TCRdb ran MiXCR on the 5' RACE reads. Here the sample spans approximately 700,000 distinct CDR3 sequences, roughly 32% being singletons. This clonotype was seen ten or more times. Its matching antigen is unknown. The sequence was obtained from a woman older than 75 in good health. J is TRBJ2-7 and V is TRBV6-2 or TRBV6-3; 8 nucleotides line up with TRBD1. The sample taken for sequencing was blood. DNA of the CDR3: TGTGCCAGCAGTTCCGCGGACAGGGTCCTTCAGAGGCAGTACTTC. Amino acid sequence: CASSSADRVLQRQYF.